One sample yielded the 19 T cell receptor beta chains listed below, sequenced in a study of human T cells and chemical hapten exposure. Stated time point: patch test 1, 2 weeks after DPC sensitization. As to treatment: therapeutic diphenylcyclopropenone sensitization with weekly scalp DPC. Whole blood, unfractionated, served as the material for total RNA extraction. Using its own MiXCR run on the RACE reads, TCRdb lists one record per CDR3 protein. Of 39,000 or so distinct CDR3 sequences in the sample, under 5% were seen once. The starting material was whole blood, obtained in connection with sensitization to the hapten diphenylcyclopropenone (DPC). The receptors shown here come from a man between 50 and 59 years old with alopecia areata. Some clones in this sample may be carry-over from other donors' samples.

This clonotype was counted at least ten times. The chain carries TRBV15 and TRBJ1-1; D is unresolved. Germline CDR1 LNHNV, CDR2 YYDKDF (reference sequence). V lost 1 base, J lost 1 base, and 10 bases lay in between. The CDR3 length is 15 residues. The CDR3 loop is CATSRVARANTEAFF. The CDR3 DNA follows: TGTGCCACCAGCAGAGTCGCACGGGCGAACACTGAAGCTTTCTTT.

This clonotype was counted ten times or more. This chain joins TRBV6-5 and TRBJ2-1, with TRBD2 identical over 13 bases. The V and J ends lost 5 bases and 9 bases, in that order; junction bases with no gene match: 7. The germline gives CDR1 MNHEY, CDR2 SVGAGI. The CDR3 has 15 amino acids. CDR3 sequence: CASSQGLAGRGEQFF. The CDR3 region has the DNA TGTGCCAGCAGTCAGGGACTAGCGGGGCGGGGTGAGCAGTTCTTC.

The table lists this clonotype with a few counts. The CDR3 region is CASSSGIRASNQPQHF. The DNA of the CDR3 is TGTGCCAGCAGTTCCGGCATAAGGGCTTCAAATCAGCCCCAGCATTTT. J is TRBJ1-5 and V is TRBV12-3 or TRBV12-4, with unresolved D. V lost 4 bases, J lost 4 bases, and 17 bases lay in between. The CDR3 contains 16 residues.

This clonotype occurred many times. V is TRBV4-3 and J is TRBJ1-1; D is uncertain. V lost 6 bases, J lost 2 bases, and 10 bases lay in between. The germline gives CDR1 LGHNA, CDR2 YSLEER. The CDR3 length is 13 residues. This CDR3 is CASRSAVNTEAFF. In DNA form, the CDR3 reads TGCGCCAGCAGGTCTGCAGTCAACACTGAAGCTTTCTTT.

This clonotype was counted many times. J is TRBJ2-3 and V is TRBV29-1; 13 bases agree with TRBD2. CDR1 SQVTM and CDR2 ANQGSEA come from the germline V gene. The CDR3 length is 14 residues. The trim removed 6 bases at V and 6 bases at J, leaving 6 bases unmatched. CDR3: CSVLGLAGADTQYF. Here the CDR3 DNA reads TGCAGCGTCCTAGGACTAGCGGGAGCGGATACGCAGTATTTT.

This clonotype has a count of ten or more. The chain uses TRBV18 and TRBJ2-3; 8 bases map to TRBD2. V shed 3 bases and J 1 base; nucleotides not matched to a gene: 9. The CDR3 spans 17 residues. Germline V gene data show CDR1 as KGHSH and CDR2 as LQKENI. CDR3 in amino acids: CASSPVRLAKGTDTQYF. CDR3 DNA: TGTGCCAGCTCACCTGTTCGACTAGCGAAGGGCACAGATACGCAGTATTTT.

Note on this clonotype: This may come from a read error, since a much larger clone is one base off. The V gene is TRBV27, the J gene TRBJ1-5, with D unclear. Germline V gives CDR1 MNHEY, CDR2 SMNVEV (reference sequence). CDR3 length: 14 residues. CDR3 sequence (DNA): TGTACCAGCAGTTTATGGGTTGGCAATCAGCCCCAGCATTTT. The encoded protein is CTSSLWVGNQPQHF.

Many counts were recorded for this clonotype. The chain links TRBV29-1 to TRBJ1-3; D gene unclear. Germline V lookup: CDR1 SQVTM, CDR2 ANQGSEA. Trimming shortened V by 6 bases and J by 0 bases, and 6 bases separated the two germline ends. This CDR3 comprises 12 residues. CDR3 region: CSVTSSGNTIYF. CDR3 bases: TGCAGCGTCACCAGCTCTGGAAACACCATATATTTT. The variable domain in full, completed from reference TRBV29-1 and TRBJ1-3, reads SAVISQKPSRDICQRGTSLTIQCQVDSQVTMMFWYRQQPGQSLTLIATANQGSEATYESGFVIDKFPISRPNLTFSTLTVSNMSPEDSSIYLCSVTSSGNTIYFGEGSWLTVV.

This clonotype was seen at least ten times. The CDR3 sequence is CASSLLWTQYF. CDR3 coding DNA: TGTGCCAGCAGTTTATTATGGACCCAGTACTTC. The chain recombines TRBV28 with TRBJ2-5; no reliable D call. Germline V CDR1 and CDR2: MDHEN, SYDVKM. Trimming cost V 1 base and J 7 bases, with 4 bases left between them. This CDR3 comprises 11 residues.

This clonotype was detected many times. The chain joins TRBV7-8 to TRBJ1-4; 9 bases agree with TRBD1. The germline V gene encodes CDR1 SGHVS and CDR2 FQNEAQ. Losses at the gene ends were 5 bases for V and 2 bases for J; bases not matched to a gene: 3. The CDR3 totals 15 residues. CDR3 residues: CASSRGQGTNEKLFF. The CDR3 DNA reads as TGTGCCAGCAGCCGAGGACAGGGGACTAATGAAAAACTGTTTTTT.

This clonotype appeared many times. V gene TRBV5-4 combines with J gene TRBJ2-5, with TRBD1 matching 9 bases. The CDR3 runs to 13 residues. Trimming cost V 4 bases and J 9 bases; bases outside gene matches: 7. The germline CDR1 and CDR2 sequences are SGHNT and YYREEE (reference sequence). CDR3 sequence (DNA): TGTGCCAGCAGCGTTGACAGACAGGGGGCCCAGTACTTC. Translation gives CASSVDRQGAQYF.

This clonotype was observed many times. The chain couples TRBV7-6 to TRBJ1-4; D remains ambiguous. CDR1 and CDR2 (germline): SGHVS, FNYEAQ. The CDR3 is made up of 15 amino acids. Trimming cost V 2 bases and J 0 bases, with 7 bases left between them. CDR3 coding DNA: TGTGCCAGCAGCTTAAACTACGCAACTAATGAAAAACTGTTTTTT. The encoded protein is CASSLNYATNEKLFF. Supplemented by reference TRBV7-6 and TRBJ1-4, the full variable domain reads GAGVSQSPRYKVTKRGQDVALRCDPISGHVSLYWYRQALGQGPEFLTYFNYEAQQDKSGLPNDRFSAERPEGSISTLTIQRTEQRDSAMYRCASSLNYATNEKLFFGSGTQLSVL.

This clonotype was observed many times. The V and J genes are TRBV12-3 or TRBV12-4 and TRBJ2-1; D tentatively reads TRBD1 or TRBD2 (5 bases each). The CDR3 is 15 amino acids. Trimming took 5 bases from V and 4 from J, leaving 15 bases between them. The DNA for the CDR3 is TGTGCCAGCAGTCCGGGACGGAACCTTTACAATGAGCAGTTCTTC. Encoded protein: CASSPGRNLYNEQFF.

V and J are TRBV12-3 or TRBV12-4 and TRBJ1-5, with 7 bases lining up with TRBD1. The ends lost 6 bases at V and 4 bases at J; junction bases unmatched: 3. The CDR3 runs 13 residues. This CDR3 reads CASSPTGNQPQHF. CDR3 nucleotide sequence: TGTGCCAGCAGCCCGACAGGGAATCAGCCCCAGCATTTT.

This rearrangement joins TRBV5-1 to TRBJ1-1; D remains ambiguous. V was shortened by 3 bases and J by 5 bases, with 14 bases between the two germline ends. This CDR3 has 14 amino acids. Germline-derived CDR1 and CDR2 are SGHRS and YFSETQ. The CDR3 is CASSSRTSFTEAFF. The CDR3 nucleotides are TGCGCCAGCAGCTCTAGGACCAGCTTTACTGAAGCTTTCTTT.

The CDR3 region has the DNA TGTGCCAGCAGCCCGCGACCGGGGAAACTCATTGAGCAGTTCTTC. This gives the protein CASSPRPGKLIEQFF. The rearrangement links TRBV7-2 to TRBJ2-1; a weak D match, TRBD2 (5 bases). The CDR3 consists of 15 residues. Per germline, CDR1 SGHTA and CDR2 FQGNSA. The V end was cut by 5 bases, the J end by 9 bases, with 20 bases between.

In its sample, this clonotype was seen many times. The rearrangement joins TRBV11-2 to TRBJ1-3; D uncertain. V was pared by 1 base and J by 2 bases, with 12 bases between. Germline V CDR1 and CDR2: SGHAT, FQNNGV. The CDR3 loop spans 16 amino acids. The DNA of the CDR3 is TGTGCCAGCAGCTTAGTTCGGGGTAACCCTGGAAACACCATATATTTT. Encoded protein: CASSLVRGNPGNTIYF.

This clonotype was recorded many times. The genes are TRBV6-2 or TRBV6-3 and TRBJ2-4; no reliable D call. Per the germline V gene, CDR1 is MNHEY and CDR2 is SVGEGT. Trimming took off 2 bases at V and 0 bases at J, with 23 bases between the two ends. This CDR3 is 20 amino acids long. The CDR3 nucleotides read TGTGCCAGCAGTTACACGAGGATCGGGCTAGTTTTCTTAGCCAAAAACATTCAGTACTTC. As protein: CASSYTRIGLVFLAKNIQYF.

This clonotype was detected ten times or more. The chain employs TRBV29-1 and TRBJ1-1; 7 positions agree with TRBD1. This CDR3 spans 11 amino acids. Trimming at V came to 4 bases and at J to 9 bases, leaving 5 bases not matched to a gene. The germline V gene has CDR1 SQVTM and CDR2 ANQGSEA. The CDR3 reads CSVGQGGKAFF. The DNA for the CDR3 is TGCAGCGTTGGTCAGGGGGGGAAAGCTTTCTTT. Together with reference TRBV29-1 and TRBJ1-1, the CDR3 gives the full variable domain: SAVISQKPSRDICQRGTSLTIQCQVDSQVTMMFWYRQQPGQSLTLIATANQGSEATYESGFVIDKFPISRPNLTFSTLTVSNMSPEDSSIYLCSVGQGGKAFFGQGTRLTVV.